The 31 T cell receptor beta chains in this list originate from one sample, sequenced in a study of response to subunit inactivated influenza vaccine (dated by TCRdb to the late 2010s). Receptors were amplified or captured by RT-PCR. TCRdb shows the sequencer as Illumina HiSeq 2500. The public reads were run again by TCRdb, first through fastp at Q25 and then through MiXCR, and only productive beta chains were kept. Duplicate CDR3 protein sequences are folded into a single record with the most common DNA and genes. For this sample the table gives about 570,000 distinct CDR3 sequences, of which 10% to 15% were detected only once. Clones ranked in the top ten supply approximately 10% of the sample. Sample: PBMCs from blood, taken on the day of vaccination. The receptor source for this set is a man in his fifties who received an inactivated influenza vaccine. Donor details come from another sample of the same person, matched by shared clones.

The chain joins TRBV5-5 to TRBJ2-4; 8 bases are shared with TRBD2. From germline, CDR1 is SGHKS and CDR2 YYEKEE (reference sequence). The CDR3 sequence is 15 residues long. V shed 3 bases and J 6 bases; nucleotides not matched to a gene: 8. CDR3 region: CASSYSGGRGNIQYF. The CDR3 DNA sequence: TGTGCCAGCAGCTACTCGGGGGGGCGAGGAAACATTCAGTACTTC.

The V and J genes are TRBV15 and TRBJ1-6; 8 nucleotides line up with TRBD1. The CDR3 extends over 16 amino acids. Germline trimming cut 4 bases from V and 7 bases from J; bases unmatched to any gene: 9. Germline values: CDR1 LNHNV, CDR2 YYDKDF (reference sequence). The CDR3, as DNA: TGTGCCACCAGCATCCGGATTGGGACAGGAAATTCACCCCTCCACTTT. It is translated as CATSIRIGTGNSPLHF. The full variable domain, its missing parts supplied by reference TRBV15 and TRBJ1-6, is DAMVIQNPRYQVTQFGKPVTLSCSQTLNHNVMYWYQQKSSQAPKLLFHYYDKDFNNEADTPDNFQSRRPNTSFCFLDIRSPGLGDTAMYLCATSIRIGTGNSPLHFGNGTRLTVT.

This clonotype was picked up a small number of times. This chain connects TRBV6-2 or TRBV6-3 to TRBJ1-5; D gene unclear. CDR1 MNHEY and CDR2 SVGEGT come from the germline V gene. The length of the CDR3 is 13 residues. V lost 10 bases and J 4 bases, leaving 14 bases between the germline ends. For the CDR3, the DNA is TGTGCCACCCGGGATAGGCGAAATCAGCCCCAGCATTTT. As protein: CATRDRRNQPQHF.

The chain carries TRBV27 and TRBJ2-1; TRBD2 matches 15 bases. The V gene's germline CDR1 is MNHEY and CDR2 SMNVEV (reference sequence). The V and J ends lost 5 bases and 4 bases, in that order; junction bases with no gene match: 3. The CDR3 is 16 residues long. CDR3 protein: CASSVGTSGGYNEQFF. For the CDR3, the DNA is TGTGCCAGCAGTGTAGGGACTAGCGGGGGGTACAATGAGCAGTTCTTC.

In this sample, this clonotype turned up a few times. The genes are TRBV6-2 or TRBV6-3 and TRBJ2-7, with D possibly called TRBD1 or TRBD2 (6 bases each). Trimming stripped 2 bases from V and 3 bases from J, with 11 bases between. The CDR3 runs 14 residues. Per germline, CDR1 MNHEY and CDR2 SVGEGT. The CDR3 spells CASSYGGGGYEQYF. CDR3 nucleotide sequence: TGTGCCAGCAGTTACGGCGGAGGGGGCTACGAGCAGTACTTC.

About this clonotype: A much bigger clone sits one base away, suggesting this may be a read error. The V and J genes are TRBV28 and TRBJ2-6; D is possibly TRBD1 or TRBD2 (5 bases each). The CDR3 length is 15 residues. Germline V gene data show CDR1 as MDHEN and CDR2 as SYDVKM. CDR3 sequence reads: CASRAGRSGADVLTF. CDR3 nucleotide sequence: TGTGCCAGCAGGGCAGGGAGATCTGGGGCCGACGTCCTGACTTTC.

The chain has TRBV7-9 and TRBJ2-5; weak D call: TRBD2 (6 bases). The CDR3 totals 15 residues. From germline, CDR1 is SEHNR and CDR2 FQNEAQ (reference sequence). V shed 4 bases and J shed 2 bases, with 14 bases lying between them. This CDR3 is CASSSRLESQETQYF. In DNA, the CDR3 is TGTGCCAGCAGCTCCCGACTAGAATCGCAAGAGACCCAGTACTTC.

This clonotype was seen many times. As DNA, the CDR3 is TGCGCCAGCAGCTTGGGGGACAGCCGAGGGAGCGGGGAGCTGTTTTTT. It codes for CASSLGDSRGSGELFF. The chain links TRBV5-1 to TRBJ2-2; the match to TRBD1 covers 7 bases. Germline V gene sequence: CDR1 SGHRS, CDR2 YFSETQ. This CDR3 spans 16 amino acids. With V trimmed by 0 bases and J by 7 bases, 9 bases remained unmatched.

This clonotype was seen ten or more times. This chain joins TRBV10-3 and TRBJ2-2, with D perhaps TRBD1 or TRBD2 (5 bases each). Trimming left V 4 bases short and J 5 bases short, with 8 bases between. This CDR3 is 13 amino acids long. From germline, CDR1 is ENHRY and CDR2 SYGVKD. The CDR3 loop reads CAISGGPTGELFF. The CDR3 nucleotides read TGTGCCATCAGTGGGGGACCAACCGGGGAGCTGTTTTTT.

This clonotype was observed at least ten times. This sequence joins TRBV12-3 or TRBV12-4 and TRBJ1-5; TRBD1 matches 9 bases. V was pared by 5 bases and J by 7 bases, with 6 bases of the junction left unmatched. The CDR3 consists of 14 residues. The chain's CDR3 is CASSPGTGSQPQHF. CDR3 nucleotides: TGTGCCAGCAGTCCTGGGACAGGGAGCCAGCCCCAGCATTTT.

The rearrangement uses TRBV4-3 and TRBJ2-3; D gene unclear. Looked up from germline, CDR1 is LGHNA and CDR2 is YSLEER. Trimming took off 4 bases at V and 0 bases at J, with 14 bases between the two ends. This CDR3 contains 16 residues. The CDR3 sequence: CASSPSFGDSTDTQYF. Here the CDR3 DNA reads TGCGCCAGCAGCCCCTCGTTCGGAGATAGCACAGATACGCAGTATTTT.

In this sample, this clonotype turned up a few times. The chain recombines TRBV7-2 with TRBJ2-1, with TRBD1 matching over 10 bases. The CDR3 extends over 17 amino acids. Germline loops: CDR1 SGHTA, CDR2 FQGNSA. The V segment lost 3 bases and the J segment 6 bases; nucleotides outside the gene matches: 11. In nucleotides, the CDR3 is TGTGCCAGCAGCTTCGCAGTCGGGACAGGGGCTGGCAATGAGCAGTTCTTC. Its translation is CASSFAVGTGAGNEQFF.

This clonotype was picked up a small number of times. The chain employs TRBV5-5 and TRBJ2-1; D could derive from TRBD1 or TRBD2 (5 bases each). Germline lookup yields CDR1 SGHKS and CDR2 YYEKEE (reference sequence). This CDR3 is 15 amino acids long. The V and J ends lost 4 bases and 7 bases respectively, with 18 bases between them. CDR3 nucleotide sequence: TGTGCCAGCAGCGTCGGGACCGACCTCGGGAATGAGCAGTTCTTC. It is translated as CASSVGTDLGNEQFF.

The chain has TRBV7-8 and TRBJ2-3; 12 bases are a match to TRBD2. CDR1 SGHVS and CDR2 FQNEAQ come from the germline V gene. The CDR3 runs to 16 residues. V dropped 5 bases and J dropped 9; count of bases not matched to a gene: 12. The CDR3 coding sequence is TGTGCCAGCAGCGAGGGACTAGCGGGTCCCCTTGGGACGCAGTATTTT. Its protein product is CASSEGLAGPLGTQYF.

This clonotype has ten or more counts. This chain connects TRBV29-1 to TRBJ2-3; TRBD1 matches 7 bases. This CDR3 has 14 residues. V trimming: 3 bases; J trimming: 1 base; junction bases outside the gene matches: 4. CDR1 and CDR2 from the germline V gene are SQVTM and ANQGSEA. CDR3 amino acids: CSVETGLGTDTQYF. The CDR3 DNA reads as TGCAGCGTTGAGACAGGGCTGGGCACAGATACGCAGTATTTT.

This clonotype was counted a few times. The CDR3 nucleotides read TGTGCCAGCAGCTTAGCCCGGAGTCGACAAGAGACCCAGTACTTC. This encodes CASSLARSRQETQYF. The V call is TRBV11-2, the J call TRBJ2-5; D is unclear. V lost 1 base, J lost 2 bases, and 11 bases lay in between. Germline-derived CDR1 and CDR2 are SGHAT and FQNNGV. The CDR3 totals 15 residues.

The chain uses TRBV28 and TRBJ2-3; TRBD1 agrees at 7 bases. The CDR3 covers 15 residues. The V gene's germline CDR1 is MDHEN and CDR2 SYDVKM. Trimming cost V 5 bases and J 6 bases; bases outside gene matches: 11. The CDR3 loop reads CASSPRGIATDTQYF. The CDR3 nucleotides are TGTGCCAGCAGTCCCAGGGGGATAGCAACGGATACGCAGTATTTT.

The V and J genes are TRBV11-2 and TRBJ2-2, with D perhaps assigned TRBD1 or TRBD2 (5 bases each). The CDR3 is 15 amino acids. Germline lookup yields CDR1 SGHAT and CDR2 FQNNGV. V was cut by 1 base and J by 7 bases, with 13 bases left in between. CDR3 coding DNA: TGTGCCAGCAGCTTAGTACTGGGGGTTGGCGGGGAGCTGTTTTTT. It encodes CASSLVLGVGGELFF.

The chain has TRBV19 and TRBJ2-2; the D is unclear. Trimming stripped 4 bases from V and 9 bases from J, with 9 bases between. The length of the CDR3 is 12 residues. Per germline, CDR1 LNHDA and CDR2 SQIVND (reference sequence). This CDR3 is CASSTDLRELFF. Here the CDR3 DNA reads TGTGCCAGTAGTACGGACCTCCGGGAGCTGTTTTTT. Together with reference TRBV19 and TRBJ2-2, the CDR3 gives the full variable domain: DGGITQSPKYLFRKEGQNVTLSCEQNLNHDAMYWYRQDPGQGLRLIYYSQIVNDFQKGDIAEGYSVSREKKESFPLTVTSAQKNPTAFYLCASSTDLRELFFGEGSRLTVL.

V gene TRBV12-3 or TRBV12-4 combines with J gene TRBJ2-7; tentative D call: TRBD2 (5 bases). The CDR3 is 14 amino acids. V was pared by 6 bases and J by 4 bases, with 16 bases between. Here the CDR3 DNA reads TGTGCCAGCAGGGCGACTCGGGGAGATTACGAGCAGTACTTC. This encodes CASRATRGDYEQYF.

V gene TRBV5-4 combines with J gene TRBJ2-1, with 12 positions matching TRBD2. CDR3 length: 19 amino acids. The trim removed 6 bases at V and 0 bases at J, leaving 13 bases unmatched. CDR1 and CDR2 from the germline V gene are SGHNT and YYREEE (reference sequence). The CDR3 is CASTSGTSGYRSSYNEQFF. The CDR3, as DNA: TGTGCCAGCACCTCCGGGACTAGCGGGTACAGGAGCTCCTACAATGAGCAGTTCTTC.

This clonotype was seen a handful of times. The chain carries TRBV2 and TRBJ2-7; perhaps TRBD2 as D (5 bases). The ends were cut back, 10 bases at V and 1 base at J, with 11 bases in the middle. The CDR3 length is 12 residues. CDR1 and CDR2 (germline): SNHLY, FYNNEI. CDR3 in DNA: TGTGCCAACGGAGGAGATTCCTACGAGCAGTACTTC. This gives the protein CANGGDSYEQYF.

In its sample, this clonotype was seen a few times. The rearrangement links TRBV5-6 to TRBJ2-7; no definite D call. The germline V gene has CDR1 SGHDT and CDR2 YYEEEE. The V gene lost 4 bases and the J gene lost 7 bases, with 12 bases spanning the gap. This CDR3 spans 12 amino acids. The CDR3 bases are TGTGCCAGCAGCAAGGGCTACCGAGAGCAGTACTTC. As protein: CASSKGYREQYF.

This clonotype has just a few counts. The V gene is TRBV20-1, the J gene TRBJ2-6; TRBD2 is a possible D gene (6 bases). CDR3 length equals 17 residues. In germline, CDR1 is DFQATT, CDR2 SNEGSKA (reference sequence). Trimming removed 0 bases from V and 4 bases from J, with 16 bases in between. The CDR3 DNA sequence: TGCAGTGCTAGAGATCTTCAGGGACTTGCGGGGGCCAACGTCCTGACTTTC. It specifies CSARDLQGLAGANVLTF.

This clonotype was counted a few times. This CDR3 is CSARVENRVPTSNQPQHF. The CDR3 DNA sequence: TGCAGTGCTAGAGTCGAGAACAGGGTGCCGACCAGCAATCAGCCCCAGCATTTT. This rearrangement joins TRBV20-1 to TRBJ1-5, with D possibly matching TRBD1 (6 bases). CDR1 and CDR2 (germline): DFQATT, SNEGSKA (reference sequence). The CDR3 totals 18 residues. V lost 1 base and J lost 1, with 20 bases in between.

This clonotype was detected only a few times. V and J are TRBV12-3 or TRBV12-4 and TRBJ2-3, with a tentative D call TRBD2 (6 bases). CDR3 size: 17 residues. V was shortened by 6 bases and J by 2 bases, with 21 bases between the two germline ends. The CDR3 sequence: CASSFFVTSLYTDTQYF. CDR3 sequence (DNA): TGTGCCAGCAGCTTCTTCGTAACTAGCCTATACACAGATACGCAGTATTTT.

This clonotype appeared once. The V call is TRBV19, the J call TRBJ1-2; D gene ambiguous. The germline V and J ends were trimmed by 3 bases and 7 bases, with 9 bases remaining between them. The CDR3 consists of 12 residues. The germline V gene encodes CDR1 LNHDA and CDR2 SQIVND (reference sequence). The CDR3 is CASSISAGGYTF. The CDR3 DNA follows: TGTGCCAGTAGTATTTCTGCTGGTGGCTACACCTTC.

This clonotype was seen only once. The rearrangement links TRBV2 to TRBJ1-5; a possible D gene is TRBD1 (6 bases). The CDR3 totals 15 residues. Looked up from germline, CDR1 is SNHLY and CDR2 is FYNNEI. Deletions cut 3 bases from V and 3 bases from J, with 12 bases between. The CDR3, as DNA: TGTGCCAGCAGTGATGGCAGGGGAAACAATCAGCCCCAGCATTTT. Its translation: CASSDGRGNNQPQHF.

This clonotype was recorded many times. The chain employs TRBV27 and TRBJ2-7; D gene unclear. Trimming left V 5 bases short and J 2 bases short, with 19 bases between. Germline values: CDR1 MNHEY, CDR2 SMNVEV (reference sequence). The CDR3 contains 16 residues. CDR3 nucleotide sequence: TGTGCCAGCAGTCGGATCAGAGGAGATTGGGCCTACGAGCAGTACTTC. Its translation is CASSRIRGDWAYEQYF.

This clonotype has more than one count but fewer than ten. This chain joins TRBV12-3 or TRBV12-4 and TRBJ1-2, with D maybe TRBD1 (6 bases). This CDR3 spans 14 amino acids. Deletions cut 6 bases from V and 5 bases from J, with 16 bases between. CDR3 DNA: TGTGCCAGCAGCGGTGGGGGGGCTGGGTATGGCTACACCTTC. Translating gives CASSGGGAGYGYTF.

The chain employs TRBV10-3 and TRBJ2-5; D not resolved. V lost 6 bases to trimming and J lost 0 bases, with 8 bases between them. The germline V gene encodes CDR1 ENHRY and CDR2 SYGVKD. CDR3 length: 13 residues. CDR3 nucleotide sequence: TGTGCCATCAGAGACGGGTACCAAGAGACCCAGTACTTC. Its protein is CAIRDGYQETQYF.